Listed here are 11 T cell receptor beta chains from one sample, sequenced in a study of vaccination and CD4 T cells after COVID-19. The antigens for these receptors are not known. The Oncomine TCR Beta short-read assay was what sequenced the DNA obtained from cultured CD4+ T cells. Genomic DNA extraction was carried out from cultured CD4+ T cells. TCRdb redid the calling of the PCR reads with MiXCR, one entry per CDR3 protein. This sample carries 7,500 to 10,000 distinct CDR3 sequences, about a third of them seen once, and the ten largest clones take approximately 15%. The treatment here: approximately nine-day PBMC culture with coronavirus spike peptide pools or control peptides (ViraFEST assay). Gathered ahead of the COVID-19 pandemic (2011-2018) were the CD4+ T cells of the unexposed donor. Material: CD4+ T cells from blood, cultured in vitro. The receptors were sampled from a human donor in good health.

This clonotype was seen a few times. The chain combines TRBV27 with TRBJ2-1, with D hard to call. Trimming pared 5 bases from V and 6 bases from J, leaving 8 bases between. Germline V lookup: CDR1 MNHEY, CDR2 SMNVEV (reference sequence). The CDR3 is 12 residues long. CDR3 residues: CASSIIGNEQFF. In nucleotides, the CDR3 is TGTGCCAGCAGTATTATAGGCAATGAGCAGTTCTTC.

The sample holds a few counts of this clonotype. The chain links TRBV20-1 to TRBJ2-1, with a possible D match to TRBD2 (5 bases). This CDR3 spans 17 amino acids. Germline-derived CDR1 and CDR2 are DFQATT and SNEGSKA (reference sequence). The ends were cut back, 0 bases at V and 2 bases at J, with 17 bases in the middle. CDR3 in amino acids: CSARDSSGYETYNEQFF. The DNA for the CDR3 is TGCAGTGCTAGAGATTCGAGCGGATACGAAACCTACAATGAGCAGTTCTTC.

The chain combines TRBV28 with TRBJ2-3; the D gene is possibly TRBD2 (6 bases). The CDR3 runs 13 residues. V was trimmed by 3 bases and J by 5 bases, leaving 9 bases between them. Looked up from germline, CDR1 is MDHEN and CDR2 is SYDVKM. The CDR3 DNA reads TGTGCCAGCAGTTTGCGGGAAGGAGATACGCAGTATTTT. Amino acids: CASSLREGDTQYF.

This clonotype showed up just a few times. In DNA form, the CDR3 reads TGCAGTGCTAGGCAGGGGGTGATAAAGTCACCCCTCCACTTT. It encodes CSARQGVIKSPLHF. The chain recombines TRBV20-1 with TRBJ1-6; 7 bases line up with TRBD1. Trimming removed 3 bases from V and 10 bases from J; junction bases left unmatched: 9. The CDR3 is made up of 14 amino acids. CDR1 and CDR2 from the germline V gene are DFQATT and SNEGSKA (reference sequence).

This clonotype occurred a few times. V usage is TRBV10-3 and J usage is TRBJ2-2, with D hard to call. Germline lookup yields CDR1 ENHRY and CDR2 SYGVKD. V lost 8 bases and J lost 4, with 8 bases in between. This CDR3 is 12 amino acids long. The CDR3: CAIGRSTGELFF. The CDR3 DNA sequence: TGTGCCATCGGTCGATCCACCGGGGAGCTGTTTTTT.

This clonotype was observed a few times. The chain has TRBV10-3 and TRBJ2-7; D is uncertain. The CDR3 covers 13 residues. Trimming pared 0 bases from V and 2 bases from J, leaving 5 bases between. The germline V gene encodes CDR1 ENHRY and CDR2 SYGVKD. CDR3 sequence: CAISESTPYEQYF. For the CDR3, the DNA is TGTGCCATCAGTGAGTCAACACCCTACGAGCAGTACTTC.

This clonotype showed up just a few times. The chain is built from TRBV6-2 or TRBV6-3 and TRBJ1-6; no clear D gene. The germline V gene encodes CDR1 MNHEY and CDR2 SVGEGT. The V and J ends lost 2 bases and 3 bases respectively, with 8 bases between them. This CDR3 is built from 15 residues. The CDR3 loop is CASSYDEGYNSPLHF. CDR3 in DNA: TGTGCCAGCAGTTACGATGAGGGCTATAATTCACCCCTCCACTTT.

This clonotype turned up a few times. The CDR3 nucleotides read TGCAGCGTTGTTGACAGGGGGATATACACCTTC. Its protein product is CSVVDRGIYTF. The chain links TRBV29-1 to TRBJ1-2; 9 bases match TRBD1. CDR1 and CDR2 from the germline V gene are SQVTM and ANQGSEA. This CDR3 comprises 11 residues. V shed 4 bases, J shed 11 bases, and the junction held 5 bases outside the gene matches.

This clonotype was recorded a few times. This chain links TRBV6-2 or TRBV6-3 with TRBJ1-6; the D gene is possibly TRBD1 (5 bases). Germline V gives CDR1 MNHEY, CDR2 SVGEGT. V was clipped by 4 bases and J by 5 bases, with 12 bases between them. The CDR3 has 15 amino acids. CDR3 sequence (DNA): TGTGCCAGCAGTTTCCAGGGACGGAATAATTCACCCCTCCACTTT. Translated, it gives CASSFQGRNNSPLHF.

Only a few counts were recorded for this clonotype. The chain is built from TRBV7-2 and TRBJ1-1, with a tentative D call TRBD1 (6 bases). The CDR3 totals 17 residues. CDR1 and CDR2 from the germline V gene are SGHTA and FQGNSA. Trimming stripped 1 base from V and 4 bases from J, with 19 bases between. CDR3 in amino acids: CASSLGGPGSIVTEAFF. DNA for the CDR3: TGTGCCAGCAGCTTAGGGGGGCCAGGGAGTATAGTCACTGAAGCTTTCTTT. The complete variable domain, with remaining parts taken from reference TRBV7-2 and TRBJ1-1, reads GAGVSQSPSNKVTEKGKDVELRCDPISGHTALYWYRQSLGQGLEFLIYFQGNSAPDKSGLPSDRFSAERTGGSVSTLTIQRTQQEDSAVYLCASSLGGPGSIVTEAFFGQGTRLTVV.

This clonotype was seen a few times. The chain has TRBV6-1 and TRBJ1-3; D unresolved. V was cut by 8 bases and J by 3 bases, with 23 bases left in between. The germline V gene has CDR1 MNHNS and CDR2 SASEGT. CDR3 length: 17 residues. CDR3: CASYTMKPVSRGNTIYF. The CDR3 region has the DNA TGTGCCAGCTATACTATGAAGCCGGTTTCACGTGGAAACACCATATATTTT.